The 26 T cell receptor beta chains below come from one sample, sequenced in a study of blood T cell repertoires in COVID-19. Generated by immunoSEQ multiplex PCR, the TCRdb table keeps only in-frame clones and is missing some. This table holds tens of thousands of clones, 65% to 85% found once. The sequencing input was peripheral blood. These receptors were obtained from a woman aged 55 to 70 with acute or convalescent COVID-19.

The chain employs TRBV5-4 and TRBJ1-1; 9 bases fit TRBD1. The germline CDR1 and CDR2 sequences are SGHNT and YYREEE (reference sequence). The CDR3 is 16 residues long. J lost 2 bases, V lost 5 bases, and 10 bases had no gene match. The chain's CDR3 is CASRSPGTGINTEAFF. The CDR3 coding sequence is TGTGCCAGCAGATCTCCCGGGACAGGGATCAACACTGAAGCTTTCTTT. The complete variable domain, with remaining parts taken from reference TRBV5-4 and TRBJ1-1, reads ETGVTQSPTHLIKTRGQQVTLRCSSQSGHNTVSWYQQALGQGPQFIFQYYREEENGRGNFPPRFSGLQFPNYSSELNVNALELDDSALYLCASRSPGTGINTEAFFGQGTRLTVV.

This clone was seen only once. The chain joins TRBV3-1 (or the pseudogene TRBV3-2) to TRBJ1-1; D remains unclear. With 5 bases removed from V and 10 bases from J, the gap between germline ends came to 17 bases. Per germline, CDR1 LGHDT and CDR2 YNNKEL (reference sequence). The CDR3 totals 13 residues. CDR3 DNA: TGTGCCAGCAGCACCGAACGAGGTTTAGGAGCTTTCTTT. Protein sequence: CASSTERGLGAFF.

The chain joins TRBV11-2 to TRBJ2-3; TRBD1 might be the D (6 bases). V was pared by 5 bases and J by 7 bases, with 22 bases between. This CDR3 has 16 residues. In germline, CDR1 is SGHAT, CDR2 FQNNGV. The CDR3 nucleotides read TGTGCCAGCAGCCCACAGACTCGATGGGGGCCTAATACGCAGTATTTT. Protein product: CASSPQTRWGPNTQYF.

The chain joins TRBV19 to TRBJ1-1; perhaps TRBD1 as D (6 bases). The CDR3 runs to 14 residues. The ends were cut back, 8 bases at V and 3 bases at J, with 16 bases in the middle. Germline assignment: CDR1 LNHDA and CDR2 SQIVND (reference sequence). For the CDR3, the DNA is TGTGCCAGTGTTTTACGGGGGGCGGACACTGAAGCTTTCTTT. Encoded protein: CASVLRGADTEAFF.

The chain links TRBV7-8 to TRBJ1-1, with a weak D call TRBD1 (5 bases). CDR3 length: 14 residues. Trimming left V 0 bases short and J 2 bases short, with 7 bases between. Germline V lookup: CDR1 SGHVS, CDR2 FQNEAQ. CDR3: CASSLAGTNTEAFF. The CDR3 DNA follows: TGTGCCAGCAGCTTAGCGGGGACTAACACTGAAGCTTTCTTT. Drawing the rest from reference TRBV7-8 and TRBJ1-1, the complete variable domain is GAGVSQSPRYKVAKRGQDVALRCDPISGHVSLFWYQQALGQGPEFLTYFQNEAQLDKSGLPSDRFFAERPEGSVSTLKIQRTQQEDSAVYLCASSLAGTNTEAFFGQGTRLTVV.

The chain joins TRBV6-2 or TRBV6-3 to TRBJ1-5; D remains unclear. Germline V gene sequence: CDR1 MNHEY, CDR2 SVGEGT. V lost 0 bases to trimming and J lost 5 bases, with 5 bases between them. The CDR3 spans 13 residues. The CDR3 spells CASSYSGYQPQHF. The CDR3 DNA reads as TGTGCCAGCAGTTACTCCGGGTATCAGCCCCAGCATTTT.

The V call is TRBV10-3, the J call TRBJ1-2; the match to TRBD1 covers 8 bases. There are 19 residues in the CDR3. Germline assignment: CDR1 ENHRY and CDR2 SYGVKD. With 7 bases clipped from V and 3 bases from J, the junction kept 22 bases outside the gene matches. This CDR3 is CAIKKTGGLGTLADYGYTF. CDR3 in DNA: TGTGCCATCAAAAAAACAGGGGGGTTAGGGACGCTGGCGGACTATGGCTACACCTTC.

The chain recombines TRBV7-2 with TRBJ2-3, with TRBD2 matching over 11 bases. The CDR3 runs 18 residues. Unmatched junction bases numbered 13, after V lost 1 base and J lost 7 bases. CDR1 and CDR2 (germline): SGHTA, FQGNSA. CDR3 DNA: TGTGCCAGCAGCTTAGGTCTGTGGGCTAGCGGGAGGCCTAATACGCAGTATTTT. This sequence encodes CASSLGLWASGRPNTQYF.

This chain uses TRBV28 with TRBJ2-1; D is undetermined. The CDR3 is 16 amino acids. The germline V gene has CDR1 MDHEN and CDR2 SYDVKM. V was cut by 5 bases and J by 0 bases, with 14 bases left in between. The CDR3 sequence: CASSTRFRSSYNEQFF. In DNA form, the CDR3 reads TGTGCCAGCAGTACCAGGTTCCGTAGCTCCTACAATGAGCAGTTCTTC. Complete variable domain (other parts from reference TRBV28 and TRBJ2-1): DVKVTQSSRYLVKRTGEKVFLECVQDMDHENMFWYRQDPGLGLRLIYFSYDVKMKEKGDIPEGYSVSREKKERFSLILESASTNQTSMYLCASSTRFRSSYNEQFFGPGTRLTVL.

V gene TRBV10-1 combines with J gene TRBJ1-2; 9 positions agree with TRBD1. Germline assignment: CDR1 WNHNN and CDR2 SYGVQD (reference sequence). The CDR3 sequence is 12 residues long. Trimming cost V 5 bases and J 9 bases; bases outside gene matches: 4. CDR3 nucleotide sequence: TGCGCCAGCAGTCCGGGACAGGGACGCTACACCTTC. Its translation: CASSPGQGRYTF.

The V call is TRBV12-3 or TRBV12-4, the J call TRBJ1-6, with TRBD1 as a possible D gene (5 bases). This CDR3 is 13 amino acids long. V dropped 6 bases and J dropped 8 bases, with 11 bases sitting between them. CDR3 region: CASSQDSYSPLHF. CDR3 coding DNA: TGTGCCAGCAGCCAAGACAGCTATTCACCCCTCCACTTT.

This rearrangement joins TRBV6-6 to TRBJ1-2; D unresolved. Germline V gives CDR1 MNHNY, CDR2 SVGAGI (reference sequence). Trimming pared 6 bases from V and 0 bases from J, leaving 14 bases between. The CDR3 runs 15 residues. The CDR3 region is CASSLPTGTNYGYTF. CDR3 nucleotide sequence: TGTGCCAGCAGCTTACCGACCGGGACTAACTATGGCTACACCTTC.

The V call is TRBV4-1, the J call TRBJ2-7; maybe TRBD1 (5 bases). Trimming left V 0 bases short and J 3 bases short, with 9 bases between. The CDR3 is made up of 14 amino acids. Germline CDR1 reads MGHRA; CDR2 reads YSYEKL. CDR3 in amino acids: CASSQDRQNYEQYF. CDR3 in DNA: TGCGCCAGCAGCCAAGATCGACAGAACTACGAGCAGTACTTC.

The rearrangement uses TRBV7-9 and TRBJ1-1; possibly TRBD1 for D (5 bases). The CDR3 is 16 amino acids. Germline V gene data show CDR1 as SEHNR and CDR2 as FQNEAQ (reference sequence). The germline V and J ends were trimmed by 4 bases and 0 bases, with 15 bases remaining between them. The CDR3 spells CASSSRDFVLNTEAFF. In nucleotides, the CDR3 is TGTGCCAGCAGCTCCAGGGATTTCGTACTGAACACTGAAGCTTTCTTT.

This chain connects TRBV5-4 to TRBJ2-7; a possible D gene is TRBD1 (5 bases). The CDR3 loop spans 13 amino acids. Germline-derived CDR1 and CDR2 are SGHNT and YYREEE (reference sequence). V dropped 0 bases and J dropped 1 base, with 5 bases sitting between them. The CDR3 sequence is CASSLDRSYEQYF. In nucleotides, the CDR3 is TGTGCCAGCAGCTTGGACAGGTCCTACGAGCAGTACTTC.

The chain links TRBV18 to TRBJ2-6; D possibly corresponds to TRBD1 (6 bases). V was trimmed by 3 bases and J by 1 base, leaving 16 bases between them. CDR1 and CDR2 (germline): KGHSH, LQKENI. The CDR3 runs 18 residues. CDR3 in amino acids: CASSPRTDGTSGANVLTF. DNA for the CDR3: TGTGCCAGCTCACCCCGGACAGACGGAACGTCTGGGGCCAACGTCCTGACTTTC.

V is TRBV5-1 and J is TRBJ1-6; D might be TRBD1 (5 bases). V gave up 0 bases and J gave up 4 bases, with 8 bases separating them. CDR1 SGHRS and CDR2 YFSETQ come from the germline V gene. This CDR3 spans 15 amino acids. The CDR3 region is CASSLEGNYNSPLHF. CDR3 nucleotides: TGCGCCAGCAGCTTGGAGGGGAATTATAATTCACCCCTCCACTTT.

This clone turned up a few times. This chain joins TRBV28 and TRBJ1-6, with 7 nucleotides matching TRBD1. Looked up from germline, CDR1 is MDHEN and CDR2 is SYDVKM. The CDR3 totals 15 residues. The V segment lost 4 bases and the J segment 10 bases; nucleotides outside the gene matches: 10. The CDR3 is CASSSRTGPGSPLHF. The CDR3 DNA reads TGTGCCAGCAGTTCCCGGACAGGACCAGGCTCACCCCTCCACTTT.

This clone has a single count. The genes are TRBV19 and TRBJ1-4; D is possibly TRBD1 (6 bases). Trimming pared 4 bases from V and 5 bases from J, leaving 20 bases between. This CDR3 is 17 amino acids long. Per germline, CDR1 LNHDA and CDR2 SQIVND (reference sequence). CDR3 in DNA: TGTGCCAGTAGTAAAGGGGACCCCCGAAGGGGGAATGAAAAACTGTTTTTT. This gives the protein CASSKGDPRRGNEKLFF.

Only a few counts were recorded for this clone. J is TRBJ1-2 and V is TRBV7-2; unclear D gene. The CDR3 runs 13 residues. The germline V gene has CDR1 SGHTA and CDR2 FQGNSA. With 1 base removed from V and 2 bases from J, the gap between germline ends came to 5 bases. The CDR3 reads CASSLGGNYGYTF. CDR3 coding DNA: TGTGCCAGCAGCTTAGGAGGGAACTATGGCTACACCTTC.

The chain uses TRBV6-5 and TRBJ1-3, with D unresolved. The germline V and J ends were trimmed by 6 bases and 0 bases, with 12 bases remaining between them. CDR1 is MNHEY and CDR2 is SVGAGI in the germline V gene. This CDR3 has 15 amino acids. The CDR3 nucleotides read TGTGCCAGCAGATTGGACGGGAACTCTGGAAACACCATATATTTT. Amino acid sequence: CASRLDGNSGNTIYF.

This chain links TRBV2 with TRBJ2-3; D gene ambiguous. This CDR3 comprises 14 residues. The V end was cut by 7 bases, the J end by 8 bases, with 19 bases between. Germline V gene lookup returns CDR1 SNHLY and CDR2 FYNNEI. The CDR3 reads CASMLYSQLVTQYF. The CDR3 DNA follows: TGTGCCAGCATGTTGTACTCCCAATTGGTTACGCAGTATTTT.

The chain employs TRBV3-1 (or the pseudogene TRBV3-2) and TRBJ2-7; D not resolved. This CDR3 is 13 amino acids long. Germline V gene data show CDR1 as LGHDT and CDR2 as YNNKEL (reference sequence). V was shortened by 1 base and J by 3 bases, with 7 bases between the two germline ends. The DNA for the CDR3 is TGTGCCAGCAGCCAAGTTGTTCACTACGAGCAGTACTTC. This sequence encodes CASSQVVHYEQYF.

The chain joins TRBV5-5 to TRBJ2-3; TRBD1 might be the D (6 bases). Germline loops: CDR1 SGHKS, CDR2 YYEKEE (reference sequence). V lost 4 bases, J lost 2 bases, and 14 bases lay in between. The CDR3 length is 15 residues. Here the CDR3 reads CASSATGRDTDTQYF. The DNA for the CDR3 is TGTGCCAGCAGCGCTACAGGGAGAGACACAGATACGCAGTATTTT.

The chain employs TRBV6-5 and TRBJ1-6; D is unclear. The CDR3 extends over 14 amino acids. Germline V CDR1 and CDR2: MNHEY, SVGAGI. Trimming shortened V by 6 bases and J by 0 bases, and 6 bases separated the two germline ends. This chain's CDR3 is CASRGSSYNSPLHF. The CDR3, as DNA: TGTGCCAGCAGGGGGAGCTCCTATAATTCACCCCTCCACTTT.

This chain links TRBV3-1 (or the pseudogene TRBV3-2) with TRBJ2-7; maybe TRBD1 (5 bases). The V gene lost 0 bases and the J gene lost 12 bases, with 9 bases spanning the gap. This CDR3 region has 11 residues. Per germline, CDR1 LGHDT and CDR2 YNNKEL (reference sequence). CDR3 coding DNA: TGTGCCAGCAGCCAAGACGCAGGGCTGTACTTC. Translation gives CASSQDAGLYF.